This TCR beta chain was identified in a study of CD8 T cells in ankylosing spondylitis. Study-level points and caveats: The disease-linked clones had a CD8+ phenotype and low blood frequencies. Ankylosing spondylitis blood appeared to be characterized by a TCR beta motif of about 8 highly homologous variants. Reportedly, significant enrichment of disease-linked clones occurred in matched ankylosing spondylitis synovial fluid.

In making TCR beta libraries, quantitative 5'-RACE with molecular barcodes was used. In TCRdb, the 5' RACE reads were re-called with MiXCR into one record per CDR3 protein. The sample shows about 210,000 distinct CDR3 sequences, under 8.5% of them seen only once. The germline V gene has CDR1 PRHDT and CDR2 FYEKMQ (reference sequence). The CDR3 totals 16 residues. J gave up 7 bases and V 6 bases, and 12 bases lay outside the gene matches. This clonotype was seen ten or more times. Its antigen remains unidentified. The V and J genes are TRBV13 and TRBJ2-1; 10 nucleotides line up with TRBD1. The sample taken for sequencing was blood, either unsorted or a sorted T cell fraction (not recorded which). The receptor comes from a female donor with ankylosing spondylitis or in good health (not recorded which). The CDR3, as DNA: TGTGCCAGCAGAGCCGCACCTGGGACAGGGGAAAATGAGCAGTTCTTC. Protein sequence: CASRAAPGTGENEQFF.